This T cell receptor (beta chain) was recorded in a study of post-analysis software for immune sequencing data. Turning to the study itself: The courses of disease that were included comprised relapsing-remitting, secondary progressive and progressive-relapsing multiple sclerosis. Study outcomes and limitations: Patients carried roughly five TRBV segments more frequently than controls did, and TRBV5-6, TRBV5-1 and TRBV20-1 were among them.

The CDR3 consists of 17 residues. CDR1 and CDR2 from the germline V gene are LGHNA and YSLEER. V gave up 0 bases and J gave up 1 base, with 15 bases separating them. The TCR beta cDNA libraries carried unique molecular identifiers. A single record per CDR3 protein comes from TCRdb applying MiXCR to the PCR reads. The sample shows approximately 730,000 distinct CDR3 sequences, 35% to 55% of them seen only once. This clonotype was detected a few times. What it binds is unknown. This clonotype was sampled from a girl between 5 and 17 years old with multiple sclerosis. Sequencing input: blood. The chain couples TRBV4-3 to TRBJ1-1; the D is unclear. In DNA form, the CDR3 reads TGCGCCAGCAGCCAAGATCGTAGAACGCCACCGAACACTGAAGCTTTCTTT. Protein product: CASSQDRRTPPNTEAFF.